A single sample is the source of the 26 T cell receptor beta chains below, sequenced in a study of cytomegalovirus exposure and HLA in healthy donors. PCR amplification relied on 60 Vbeta primers (plus 13 Jbeta primers). Generated by immunoSEQ multiplex PCR, the TCRdb table keeps only in-frame clones and is missing some. The sample yields some 150,000 clones, about 82% seen once. Sequencing used PBMCs. The receptors derive from a woman in her 30s in good health and CMV-seropositive.

This chain uses TRBV5-4 with TRBJ1-2, with D possibly TRBD1 on 5 matching bases. The CDR3 is 14 amino acids. V lost 4 bases, J lost 3 bases, and 13 bases lay in between. Germline lookup yields CDR1 SGHNT and CDR2 YYREEE (reference sequence). The CDR3 sequence: CASSANGGYYGYTF. As DNA, the CDR3 is TGTGCCAGCAGCGCGAACGGGGGGTACTATGGCTACACCTTC.

V gene TRBV6-6 combines with J gene TRBJ1-1, with 7 bases lining up with TRBD1. Germline V gives CDR1 MNHNY, CDR2 SVGAGI (reference sequence). The CDR3 covers 11 residues. V gave up 6 bases and J gave up 10 bases; unmatched junction bases: 5. CDR3 loop: CASRVQGGAFF. The CDR3 bases are TGTGCCAGCAGAGTCCAGGGGGGAGCTTTCTTT.

This clone was recorded once. The rearrangement joins TRBV9 to TRBJ1-1; no firm D call. Germline lookup yields CDR1 SGDLS and CDR2 YYNGEE. The CDR3 is 11 amino acids. The germline V and J ends were trimmed by 4 bases and 5 bases, with 6 bases remaining between them. CDR3 residues: CASSPATEAFF. In DNA, the CDR3 is TGTGCCAGCAGCCCAGCGACTGAAGCTTTCTTT.

To note about this clone: At one end, the junction sequence differs from germline, possibly due to a read error. The chain combines TRBV7-9 with TRBJ2-3, with a weak D call TRBD2 (6 bases). CDR1 is SEHNR, CDR2 FQNEAQ, per germline (reference sequence). This CDR3 comprises 17 residues. This CDR3 reads CSSSSLAAIGYGDTQYF. Here the CDR3 DNA reads TGTTCCAGCAGCTCTTTAGCGGCGATTGGGTATGGAGATACGCAGTATTTT.

This chain uses TRBV30 with TRBJ2-5, with D unclear. Germline V gene sequence: CDR1 GTSNPN, CDR2 SVGIG (reference sequence). The length of the CDR3 is 11 residues. CDR3 amino acids: CALTDPETQYF. Written as DNA, the CDR3 is TGTGCTTTAACAGACCCGGAGACCCAGTACTTC.

The CDR3 bases are TGTGCCAGCAGCTTAGCGGAAAGGGGCGAAGCTTTCTTT. Translated: CASSLAERGEAFF. V gene TRBV7-6 combines with J gene TRBJ1-1; possibly TRBD1 for D (5 bases). V lost 0 bases to trimming and J lost 8 bases, with 10 bases between them. This CDR3 has 13 amino acids. CDR1 SGHVS and CDR2 FNYEAQ come from the germline V gene.

The chain couples TRBV13 to TRBJ2-5, with TRBD2 identical over 8 bases. V gave up 4 bases and J gave up 5 bases; unmatched junction bases: 21. There are 19 residues in the CDR3. Germline V CDR1 and CDR2: PRHDT, FYEKMQ (reference sequence). The CDR3 spells CASSSQPPLGGGSEETQYF. The CDR3 region has the DNA TGTGCCAGCAGCTCACAGCCTCCTCTGGGCGGGGGGTCGGAGGAGACCCAGTACTTC.

The V and J genes are TRBV6-1 and TRBJ2-3; 10 nucleotides line up with TRBD2. J lost 13 bases, V lost 6 bases, and 16 bases had no gene match. CDR3 length equals 15 residues. Per the germline V gene, CDR1 is MNHNS and CDR2 is SASEGT. For the CDR3, the DNA is TGTGCCAGCAGATTGACTAGCGGGCTCTTCTTCTCCGAGTATTTT. As protein: CASRLTSGLFFSEYF.

This chain joins TRBV11-2 and TRBJ2-1; no reliable D call. V gave up 3 bases and J gave up 0 bases, with 6 bases separating them. CDR1 and CDR2 from the germline V gene are SGHAT and FQNNGV. The CDR3 is 14 amino acids. Here the CDR3 reads CASSFVSSYNEQFF. The CDR3 DNA reads as TGTGCCAGCAGCTTCGTGAGCTCCTACAATGAGCAGTTCTTC.

This chain joins TRBV5-1 and TRBJ1-2; D remains ambiguous. The CDR3 spans 16 residues. V gave up 0 bases and J gave up 0 bases, with 12 bases separating them. Per the germline V gene, CDR1 is SGHRS and CDR2 is YFSETQ. The DNA for the CDR3 is TGCGCCAGCAGCTTGGCCGTGGTCAGGTCTAACTATGGCTACACCTTC. It codes for CASSLAVVRSNYGYTF.

The chain combines TRBV2 with TRBJ2-3; tentatively, D is TRBD2 (6 bases). Germline CDR1 SNHLY, CDR2 FYNNEI. This CDR3 region has 14 residues. V was shortened by 7 bases and J by 3 bases, with 14 bases between the two germline ends. The CDR3 DNA reads TGTGCCAGCACCCAAAACGGGGGAACAGATACGCAGTATTTT. Protein: CASTQNGGTDTQYF.

The count of this clone is one. V and J are TRBV2 and TRBJ2-2; 9 bases line up with TRBD1. The ends lost 7 bases at V and 6 bases at J; junction bases unmatched: 9. Germline CDR1 SNHLY, CDR2 FYNNEI. There are 15 residues in the CDR3. CDR3: CASNRRTGVAGELFF. The CDR3 region has the DNA TGTGCCAGCAATAGGAGGACAGGGGTTGCCGGGGAGCTGTTTTTT. The full variable domain, in which reference TRBV2 and TRBJ2-2 provide the parts outside the CDR3, is EPEVTQTPSHQVTQMGQEVILRCVPISNHLYFYWYRQILGQKVEFLVSFYNNEISEKSEIFDDQFSVERPDGSNFTLKIRSTKLEDSAMYFCASNRRTGVAGELFFGEGSRLTVL.

V is TRBV6-5 and J is TRBJ2-3; 8 bases are shared with TRBD1. Germline CDR1 reads MNHEY; CDR2 reads SVGAGI. This CDR3 contains 14 residues. Losses at the gene ends were 6 bases for V and 1 base for J; bases not matched to a gene: 3. CDR3 coding DNA: TGTGCCAGCAGCGCGACAGGGGGCACAGATACGCAGTATTTT. It codes for CASSATGGTDTQYF.

This chain connects TRBV9 to TRBJ1-6; 7 bases map to TRBD1. After removal of 4 bases from V and 4 bases from J, the junction contained 2 bases not matched to a gene. This CDR3 has 14 residues. The germline gives CDR1 SGDLS, CDR2 YYNGEE. DNA of the CDR3: TGTGCCAGCAGCCCGGACAGGTATAATTCACCCCTCCACTTT. Encoded protein: CASSPDRYNSPLHF.

V gene TRBV30 combines with J gene TRBJ2-3, with D perhaps TRBD2 (6 bases). This CDR3 spans 16 amino acids. Trimming stripped 4 bases from V and 4 bases from J, with 21 bases between. Germline CDR1 is GTSNPN and CDR2 is SVGIG (reference sequence). CDR3 nucleotides: TGTGCCTGGAATGCGGACTACACGTTAAGGGCAGATACGCAGTATTTT. Protein sequence: CAWNADYTLRADTQYF.

J is TRBJ2-5 and V is TRBV2; TRBD2 agrees at 8 bases. CDR1 is SNHLY and CDR2 is FYNNEI in the germline V gene. The CDR3 length is 14 residues. With V trimmed by 2 bases and J by 7 bases, 6 bases remained unmatched. The CDR3 DNA reads TGTGCCAGCAGTGAATATGGGACTAGGGCGACCCAGTACTTC. Translating it yields CASSEYGTRATQYF.

The J gene is TRBJ1-2, the V gene TRBV6-1; perhaps TRBD1 as D (6 bases). The CDR3 is made up of 13 amino acids. The germline V gene encodes CDR1 MNHNS and CDR2 SASEGT. V shed 3 bases and J shed 6 bases, with 11 bases lying between them. CDR3 in DNA: TGTGCCAGCAGTGACGGCAGGGGACATGGCTACACCTTC. Protein sequence: CASSDGRGHGYTF.

This chain connects TRBV2 to TRBJ1-6, with D perhaps matching TRBD1 (5 bases). Germline assignment: CDR1 SNHLY and CDR2 FYNNEI. This CDR3 has 14 amino acids. V lost 3 bases to trimming and J lost 8 bases, with 11 bases between them. The CDR3 bases are TGTGCCAGCAGTGACAGGGAGGGTTATTCACCCCTCCACTTT. This sequence encodes CASSDREGYSPLHF.

V gene TRBV7-7 combines with J gene TRBJ2-5; the D is unclear. The CDR3 spans 10 residues. The germline V gene encodes CDR1 SSHAT and CDR2 FNYEAQ (reference sequence). V was clipped by 5 bases and J by 7 bases, with 5 bases between them. CDR3 residues: CASSPRTQYF. The CDR3 coding sequence is TGTGCCAGCAGCCCCCGGACCCAGTACTTC.

The chain links TRBV5-5 to TRBJ2-7, with D tentatively TRBD2 (7 bases). From germline, CDR1 is SGHKS and CDR2 YYEKEE (reference sequence). The ends were cut back, 0 bases at V and 0 bases at J, with 10 bases in the middle. CDR3 length equals 15 residues. This chain's CDR3 is CASSLGGGHSYEQYF. In nucleotides, the CDR3 is TGTGCCAGCAGCTTGGGGGGGGGCCACTCCTACGAGCAGTACTTC.

The rearrangement uses TRBV18 and TRBJ1-1, with 8 bases aligning to TRBD1. CDR1 and CDR2 from the germline V gene are KGHSH and LQKENI. This CDR3 spans 14 amino acids. The V and J ends lost 2 bases and 3 bases, in that order; junction bases with no gene match: 2. As DNA, the CDR3 is TGTGCCAGCTCACCAGGACAGGGTTACACTGAAGCTTTCTTT. Amino acids: CASSPGQGYTEAFF.

A single count supports this clone. This sequence joins TRBV9 and TRBJ2-5, with 7 bases identical to TRBD2. After removal of 5 bases from V and 1 base from J, the junction contained 5 bases not matched to a gene. The CDR3 runs 14 residues. Germline V gene sequence: CDR1 SGDLS, CDR2 YYNGEE. The CDR3, as DNA: TGTGCCAGCAGTATAAGCGGGGCCCAAGAGACCCAGTACTTC. Encoded protein: CASSISGAQETQYF.

The chain has TRBV7-7 and TRBJ2-3, with TRBD1 matching 9 bases. The CDR3 extends over 14 amino acids. Germline CDR1 reads SSHAT; CDR2 reads FNYEAQ (reference sequence). The junction had 3 bases not matched to a gene; V was cut back by 5 bases and J by 3 bases. CDR3 loop: CASSPTGGTDTQYF. CDR3 coding DNA: TGTGCCAGCAGCCCGACAGGGGGAACAGATACGCAGTATTTT. Drawing the rest from reference TRBV7-7 and TRBJ2-3, the complete variable domain is GAGVSQSPRYKVTKRGQDVTLRCDPISSHATLYWYQQALGQGPEFLTYFNYEAQPDKSGLPSDRFSAERPEGSISTLTIQRTEQRDSAMYRCASSPTGGTDTQYFGPGTRLTVL.

The J gene is TRBJ1-2, the V gene TRBV2; D is ambiguous. Trimming took off 8 bases at V and 4 bases at J, with 11 bases between the two ends. The CDR3 consists of 12 residues. The germline gives CDR1 SNHLY, CDR2 FYNNEI. The CDR3 region is CASGGKGYGYTF. DNA for the CDR3: TGTGCCAGCGGAGGGAAGGGCTATGGCTACACCTTC.

The chain carries TRBV7-2 and TRBJ2-6; tentative D call: TRBD2 (5 bases). The germline gives CDR1 SGHTA, CDR2 FQGNSA. V was shortened by 0 bases and J by 0 bases, with 6 bases between the two germline ends. This CDR3 spans 16 amino acids. CDR3 sequence reads: CASSLAEVSGANVLTF. DNA of the CDR3: TGTGCCAGCAGCTTAGCGGAGGTCTCTGGGGCCAACGTCCTGACTTTC.

This chain connects TRBV13 to TRBJ1-1; D is unresolved. Looked up from germline, CDR1 is PRHDT and CDR2 is FYEKMQ (reference sequence). This CDR3 comprises 14 residues. Between the trimmed V and J ends, which lost 5 bases and 1 base, there was a span of 11 bases. CDR3 region: CASSQLVGNTEAFF. CDR3 sequence (DNA): TGTGCCAGCAGCCAATTAGTCGGGAACACTGAAGCTTTCTTT.